This T cell receptor (beta chain) derives from a study of CXCR3-negative and CXCR3-positive naive CD8 T cells. The overall study: The TRB read total, some 130 million, broke down to about 1.5 +/- 0.3 million reads per library. Points from the study as a whole: Whereas both naive subsets had comparably high diversity, memory CD8+ cells had much lower diversity.

UMI-tagged TRB cDNA libraries were built via 5' RACE. TCRdb processed the 5' RACE reads again and assigns one entry to each CDR3 protein, with no DNA. Its table lists 100,000 to 150,000 distinct CDR3 sequences. The CDR3 loop spans 16 amino acids. Germline loops: CDR1 SGHKS, CDR2 YYEKEE (reference sequence). Per CD8+ T cell subset, triplicate sorts of some 280,000 cells each were done. As to this clonotype: Its antigen is currently unknown.

The source material was naive CXCR3- CD8+ T cells from blood. Stated subset: CD45RO-CCR7+CD27+CD95- naive CD8+ T cells lacking CXCR3 (TNR3-). The chain is built from TRBV5-5 and TRBJ1-2; the D call of TRBD1 rests on TCRdb alone, since no DNA is present to check it. This sequence originates from a human donor in good health. Some clones in this sample may be carry-over from other donors' samples. The CDR3 spells CASSLQDSNSIYGYTF.